Below, one T cell receptor beta chain is given with its context. No antigen is known for it. The source of the sample is a study of response to subunit inactivated influenza vaccine. General study results and limits: Authors suggested few new T cells are recruited by each seasonal influenza vaccination.

In TCRdb, the RT-PCR reads were re-called with MiXCR into one record per CDR3 protein. Of hundreds of thousands of distinct CDR3 sequences in the sample, approximately 18% are singletons; the top ten hold about a tenth. The starting material was PBMCs from blood, obtained about 5 days after vaccination. This receptor was identified in a man aged 45-65 years who received an inactivated influenza vaccine.

CDR3 nucleotide sequence: TGTGCCAGCAGGGGGACAGGGGGCCCCTACGAGCAGTACTTC. Protein sequence: CASRGTGGPYEQYF. This rearrangement joins TRBV28 to TRBJ2-7; 12 bases match TRBD1. Germline CDR1 reads MDHEN; CDR2 reads SYDVKM. Trimming cost V 6 bases and J 2 bases; bases outside gene matches: 2. The CDR3 runs to 14 residues.